This T cell receptor (beta chain) was captured by sequencing in a study of OX40 agonist ivuxolimab in advanced cancers. In the study overall: A mean age of roughly 60 years, range roughly 20 to 79, was recorded, and about 83% were male. Roughly two fifths of patients had received prior checkpoint inhibitor therapy.

Method: immunoSEQ multiplex PCR; TCRdb's copy keeps in-frame clones and lacks some. The sample lists about 95,000 clones, approximately 89% occurring once. Study-level results: Compared with others, partial responders at 0.1-3.0 mg/kg displayed clonal expansion among the lowest. CD4+ and CD8+ blood T cells expanded clonally by week 6 at 0.1 to 3.0 mg/kg.

The CDR3 has 13 amino acids. Germline values: CDR1 SGDLS, CDR2 YYNGEE. V was trimmed by 0 bases and J by 8 bases, leaving 8 bases between them. This clone was counted a few times. Its antigen is still unknown. The genes are TRBV9 and TRBJ2-2, with D unclear. This sequence was found in an adult with an advanced solid tumor such as melanoma, head and neck, liver or kidney cancer. Sample: CD4+ or CD8+ T cells sorted from blood, taken in a trial of the OX40 agonist ivuxolimab. The CDR3 DNA reads TGTGCCAGCAGCGTAGGAGTTCCGGGGGAGCTGTTTTTT. This sequence encodes CASSVGVPGELFF.